This TCR beta chain was sequenced in a study of OX40 agonist ivuxolimab in advanced cancers. On the study more broadly: Intravenous ivuxolimab was administered to patients every 2 weeks at 0.01 to 10 mg/kg.

Blood got drawn at baseline, again on cycle 4 day 1, and then on cycle 7 day 1. The method was immunoSEQ multiplex PCR; TCRdb's version includes in-frame clones alone and lacks a portion of them. Of approximately 30,000 clones listed, around 81% were seen once; the top ten hold about 1.3%. The CDR3 extends over 12 amino acids. Germline CDR1 is SGHVS and CDR2 is FQNEAQ. Trimming cost V 5 bases and J 6 bases, with 9 bases left between them. This TCR derives from an adult with an advanced solid tumor such as melanoma, head and neck, liver or kidney cancer. The sequenced sample was CD4+ or CD8+ T cells sorted from blood, obtained in a trial of the OX40 agonist ivuxolimab. The chain is built from TRBV7-8 and TRBJ2-3, with TRBD2 as a possible D gene (6 bases). The CDR3 loop reads CASSAGRDTQYF. CDR3 DNA: TGTGCCAGCAGCGCGGGACGGGATACGCAGTATTTT.